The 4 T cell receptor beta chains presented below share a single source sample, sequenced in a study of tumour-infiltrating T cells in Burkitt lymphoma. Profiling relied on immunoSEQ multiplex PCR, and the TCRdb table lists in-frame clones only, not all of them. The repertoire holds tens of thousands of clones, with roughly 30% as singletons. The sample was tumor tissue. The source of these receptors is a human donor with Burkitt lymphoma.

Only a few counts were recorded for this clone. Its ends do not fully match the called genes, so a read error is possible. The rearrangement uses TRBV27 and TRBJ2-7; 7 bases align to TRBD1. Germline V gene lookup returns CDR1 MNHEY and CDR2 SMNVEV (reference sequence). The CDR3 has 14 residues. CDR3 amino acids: CASSLRDSAYGQYF. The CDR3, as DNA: TGTGCCAGCAGTTTACGGGACAGCGCTTACGGGCAGTACTTC.

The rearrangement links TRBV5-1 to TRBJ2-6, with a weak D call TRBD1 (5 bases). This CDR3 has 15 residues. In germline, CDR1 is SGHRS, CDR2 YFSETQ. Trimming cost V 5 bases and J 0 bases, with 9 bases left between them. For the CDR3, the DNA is TGCGCCAGCAGTTACAGGACCTCTGGGGCCAACGTCCTGACTTTC. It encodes CASSYRTSGANVLTF.

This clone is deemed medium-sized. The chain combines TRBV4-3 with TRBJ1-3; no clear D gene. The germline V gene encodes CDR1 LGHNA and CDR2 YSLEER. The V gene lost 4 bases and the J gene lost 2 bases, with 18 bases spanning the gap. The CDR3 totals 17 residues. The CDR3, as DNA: TGCGCCAGCAGCCCCAGAGATGGCGGGAGGCCTGGAAACACCATATATTTT. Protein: CASSPRDGGRPGNTIYF.

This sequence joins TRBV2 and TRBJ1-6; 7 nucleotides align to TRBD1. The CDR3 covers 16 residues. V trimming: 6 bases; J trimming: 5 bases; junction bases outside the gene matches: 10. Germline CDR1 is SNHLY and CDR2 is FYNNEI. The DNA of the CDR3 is TGTGCCAGCAGACGAACAGGGGCGAATGATAATTCACCCCTCCACTTT. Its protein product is CASRRTGANDNSPLHF.